Presented here are 17 T cell receptor beta chains from one specimen sequenced in a study of T-cell memory formation after mild COVID-19. TCRdb itself ran the 5' RACE reads through MiXCR, one entry per CDR3 protein. Counted here are about 360,000 distinct CDR3 sequences, around 15% occurring once; the ten biggest clones make up roughly 22%. The material sequenced was PBMCs or a T cell subset sorted from them (not recorded which). All receptors come from a man aged 18 to 30 who had mild COVID-19 (a few samples of this study predate the infection). Cell type and time point are not known.

This rearrangement joins TRBV11-2 to TRBJ2-5; 7 nucleotides align to TRBD1. CDR3 length equals 15 residues. Germline V lookup: CDR1 SGHAT, CDR2 FQNNGV. V shed 10 bases, J shed 2 bases, and the junction held 13 bases outside the gene matches. The CDR3 here is CATASFWGQQETQYF. Written as DNA, the CDR3 is TGTGCCACCGCCTCGTTTTGGGGACAGCAAGAGACCCAGTACTTC.

This clonotype was counted a few times. The chain is built from TRBV20-1 and TRBJ1-2; D gene unclear. Germline V gives CDR1 DFQATT, CDR2 SNEGSKA (reference sequence). Trimming took off 0 bases at V and 4 bases at J, with 18 bases between the two ends. The CDR3 is 16 residues long. CDR3 in DNA: TGCAGTGCTAGAGATTCGGTACGGGGAGGTGGCTATGGCTACACCTTC. It translates to CSARDSVRGGGYGYTF.

This clonotype was counted at least ten times. In DNA, the CDR3 is TGTGCCAGCAGCAACAACGACAGGGAGGTAGTGGCCGGGGAGCTGTTTTTT. Its translation: CASSNNDREVVAGELFF. The rearrangement uses TRBV7-8 and TRBJ2-2; TRBD1 is a possible D gene (7 bases). The CDR3 sequence is 17 residues long. V was trimmed by 5 bases and J by 6 bases, leaving 22 bases between them. CDR1 and CDR2 from the germline V gene are SGHVS and FQNEAQ. The entire variable domain, with the rest obtained from reference TRBV7-8 and TRBJ2-2, is as follows: GAGVSQSPRYKVAKRGQDVALRCDPISGHVSLFWYQQALGQGPEFLTYFQNEAQLDKSGLPSDRFFAERPEGSVSTLKIQRTQQEDSAVYLCASSNNDREVVAGELFFGEGSRLTVL.

The chain employs TRBV20-1 and TRBJ2-1; 10 bases map to TRBD2. There are 15 residues in the CDR3. J was trimmed by 4 bases and V by 6 bases; bases with no gene match: 9. Per the germline V gene, CDR1 is DFQATT and CDR2 is SNEGSKA (reference sequence). The CDR3 DNA is TGCAGTGCAACCCGGACTAGCGGCCTATACAATGAGCAGTTCTTC. Translating gives CSATRTSGLYNEQFF.

A few counts support this clonotype. The rearrangement links TRBV7-6 to TRBJ2-7, with TRBD1 as a possible D gene (6 bases). CDR1 is SGHVS, CDR2 FNYEAQ, per germline. The CDR3 sequence is 16 residues long. Trimming cost V 6 bases and J 6 bases, with 24 bases left between them. The CDR3 region has the DNA TGTGCCAGCAGTCTAACCCCGGGGACAAAAGGCTCCGAGCAGTACGTC. Translation: CASSLTPGTKGSEQYV.

The chain carries TRBV7-2 and TRBJ2-2; the match to TRBD1 covers 9 bases. The junction had 4 bases not matched to a gene; V was cut back by 1 base and J by 1 base. The CDR3 loop spans 17 amino acids. Per germline, CDR1 SGHTA and CDR2 FQGNSA. The CDR3 DNA follows: TGTGCCAGCAGCTTAGGGTTGGGACAGGGGAACACCGGGGAGCTGTTTTTT. This gives the protein CASSLGLGQGNTGELFF.

The V gene is TRBV6-5, the J gene TRBJ2-7; no definite D call. Trimming took off 3 bases at V and 6 bases at J, with 9 bases between the two ends. This CDR3 region has 12 residues. Germline V gives CDR1 MNHEY, CDR2 SVGAGI. CDR3 sequence: CASSYTLGEQYF. The CDR3 region has the DNA TGTGCCAGCAGTTATACTCTCGGCGAGCAGTACTTC.

V and J are TRBV4-1 and TRBJ2-2; 9 bases are a match to TRBD1. Germline CDR1 reads MGHRA; CDR2 reads YSYEKL. Trimming removed 4 bases from V and 1 base from J; junction bases left unmatched: 10. The CDR3 extends over 18 amino acids. The CDR3 reads CASSPRDRVTWNTGELFF. As DNA, the CDR3 is TGCGCCAGCAGCCCCCGGGACAGGGTTACTTGGAACACCGGGGAGCTGTTTTTT.

This clonotype occurred a few times. The chain employs TRBV6-2 or TRBV6-3 and TRBJ2-4; D perhaps matches TRBD1 (7 bases). Germline lookup yields CDR1 MNHEY and CDR2 SVGEGT. The CDR3 runs 16 residues. The V and J ends lost 6 bases and 1 base respectively, with 16 bases between them. The CDR3 region has the DNA TGTGCCAGCAGCCCGGAGGGGGCGAATGCCAAAAACATTCAGTACTTC. Its protein product is CASSPEGANAKNIQYF.

There are a few counts of this clonotype. This chain connects TRBV7-8 to TRBJ2-5, with TRBD2 matching 8 bases. Germline assignment: CDR1 SGHVS and CDR2 FQNEAQ. Unmatched junction bases numbered 10, after V lost 5 bases and J lost 5 bases. This CDR3 has 15 amino acids. CDR3 DNA sequence: TGTGCCAGCAGCCCCCGCGGGGGGCGAAGGGAGACCCAGTACTTC. Translating gives CASSPRGGRRETQYF. The full variable domain, its missing parts supplied by reference TRBV7-8 and TRBJ2-5, is GAGVSQSPRYKVAKRGQDVALRCDPISGHVSLFWYQQALGQGPEFLTYFQNEAQLDKSGLPSDRFFAERPEGSVSTLKIQRTQQEDSAVYLCASSPRGGRRETQYFGPGTRLLVL.

This clonotype was found a few times. The chain combines TRBV5-1 with TRBJ1-2; 8 positions agree with TRBD1. The ends lost 5 bases at V and 3 bases at J; junction bases unmatched: 9. The CDR3 length is 15 residues. Germline V gives CDR1 SGHRS, CDR2 YFSETQ. CDR3 nucleotide sequence: TGCGCCAGCAGTCGGACAGGGCCGGTAGACTATGGCTACACCTTC. Residues: CASSRTGPVDYGYTF.

The J gene is TRBJ2-6, the V gene TRBV6-2 or TRBV6-3, with 9 bases fitting TRBD1. The CDR3 loop spans 23 amino acids. CDR1 and CDR2 from the germline V gene are MNHEY and SVGEGT. The V gene end was trimmed by 4 bases and the J gene end by 0 bases; junction bases not matched to a gene: 22. CDR3 nucleotides: TGTGCCAGCAGTTTCGAGGACAGGGGACTCGACGAAGTAACCTTCTCTGGGGCCAACGTCCTGACTTTC. Protein sequence: CASSFEDRGLDEVTFSGANVLTF.

In this sample, this clonotype turned up a few times. This chain's CDR3 is CAWSSGQVEAAYEQYF. The CDR3 DNA reads as TGTGCCTGGAGCTCCGGACAGGTCGAAGCGGCCTACGAGCAGTACTTC. The chain is built from TRBV30 and TRBJ2-7; 7 bases agree with TRBD1. CDR3 length equals 16 residues. V lost 3 bases and J lost 2; bases outside the gene matches: 13. Per the germline V gene, CDR1 is GTSNPN and CDR2 is SVGIG (reference sequence). The entire variable domain, with the rest obtained from reference TRBV30 and TRBJ2-7, is as follows: SQTIHQWPATLVQPVGSPLSLECTVEGTSNPNLYWYRQAAGRGLQLLFYSVGIGQISSEVPQNLSASRPQDRQFILSSKKLLLSDSGFYLCAWSSGQVEAAYEQYFGPGTRLTVT.

The rearrangement links TRBV20-1 to TRBJ2-7, with D unresolved. CDR3 length: 12 amino acids. Trimming removed 5 bases at V and 2 bases at J, with 10 bases between. Germline V gene data show CDR1 as DFQATT and CDR2 as SNEGSKA (reference sequence). CDR3: CSACRLAYEQYV. In nucleotides, the CDR3 is TGCAGTGCTTGCCGACTGGCCTACGAGCAGTACGTC.

The chain carries TRBV6-2 or TRBV6-3 and TRBJ2-1; D possibly corresponds to TRBD1 (7 bases). CDR1 MNHEY and CDR2 SVGEGT come from the germline V gene. Trimming took 6 bases from V and 9 from J, leaving 21 bases between them. The CDR3 runs to 15 residues. CDR3 protein: CASSPTTTGRFEQFF. The CDR3 DNA follows: TGTGCCAGCAGCCCTACCACGACAGGGAGGTTTGAGCAGTTCTTC.

In its sample, this clonotype was seen a few times. The chain has TRBV5-1 and TRBJ2-2; maybe TRBD2 (6 bases). Trimming took off 4 bases at V and 5 bases at J, with 18 bases between the two ends. The CDR3 runs to 16 residues. Per the germline V gene, CDR1 is SGHRS and CDR2 is YFSETQ. The chain's CDR3 is CASSPLGGFGTGELFF. CDR3 coding DNA: TGCGCCAGCAGCCCCCTCGGAGGGTTTGGGACCGGGGAGCTGTTTTTT.

V and J are TRBV20-1 and TRBJ1-6, with 8 positions matching TRBD1. The CDR3 is 13 amino acids. Germline CDR1 is DFQATT and CDR2 is SNEGSKA (reference sequence). The J segment lost 10 bases and the V segment lost 5 bases, leaving 7 bases of the junction unmatched. CDR3 DNA: TGCAGTGCTGCTGGACAGGGTTCCTCACCCCTCCACTTT. Residues: CSAAGQGSSPLHF.